This T cell receptor beta chain emerged from a study of blood T cell repertoires in COVID-19. This clone has only a few counts. The method was immunoSEQ multiplex PCR; TCRdb's version includes in-frame clones alone and lacks a portion of them. This table has 200,000 to 250,000 clones, approximately 81% appearing once. V was cut by 3 bases and J by 11 bases, with 13 bases left in between. The germline CDR1 and CDR2 sequences are LNHDA and SQIVND (reference sequence). The CDR3 is made up of 12 amino acids. V and J are TRBV19 and TRBJ1-1; no firm D call. The clonotype originates from a woman aged 55-69 years who had recovered from COVID-19. Source material: peripheral blood. CDR3 in DNA: TGTGCCAGTAGTATGGTTAAGAGGGAGGCTTTCTTT. Protein: CASSMVKREAFF.